The 8 T cell receptor beta chains given below trace back to one sample, sequenced in a study of post-analysis software for immune sequencing data. Notes on the study in general: Patients had higher frequencies than controls of five or six TRBV segments, including TRBV5-6, TRBV5-1 and TRBV20-1.

cDNA libraries for TCR beta contained unique molecular identifiers. TCRdb used MiXCR to reprocess the PCR reads, holding one entry per CDR3 protein. Of under 200,000 distinct CDR3 sequences in the sample, over 25% were seen once. Their cognate antigens are unknown. The sample taken for sequencing was blood. The receptors were sampled from a girl aged 2-17 years with multiple sclerosis.

This clonotype was seen a handful of times. The chain employs TRBV6-2 or TRBV6-3 and TRBJ2-1; 15 bases match TRBD2. The J segment lost 4 bases and the V segment lost 4 bases, leaving 11 bases of the junction unmatched. Germline V gene sequence: CDR1 MNHEY, CDR2 SVGEGT. The CDR3 totals 19 residues. The CDR3 sequence: CASSSPGLAGGPGYNEQFF. CDR3 bases: TGTGCCAGCAGTTCCCCCGGACTAGCGGGAGGGCCCGGATACAATGAGCAGTTCTTC.

This clonotype appeared a few times. This chain links TRBV5-1 with TRBJ2-1, with 7 bases aligning to TRBD2. J gave up 4 bases and V 1 base, and 2 bases lay outside the gene matches. Germline values: CDR1 SGHRS, CDR2 YFSETQ. The CDR3 length is 14 residues. In nucleotides, the CDR3 is TGCGCCAGCAGCTTGTGGGGGGGTTACAATGAGCAGTTCTTC. Its translation: CASSLWGGYNEQFF.

V and J are TRBV28 and TRBJ2-2, with 10 bases identical to TRBD2. This CDR3 is built from 16 residues. Germline trimming cut 5 bases from V and 3 bases from J; bases unmatched to any gene: 6. The V gene's germline CDR1 is MDHEN and CDR2 SYDVKM. The CDR3 sequence: CASSLKREGYTGELFF. DNA of the CDR3: TGTGCCAGCAGTCTGAAGCGGGAGGGGTACACCGGGGAGCTGTTTTTT.

The V and J genes are TRBV20-1 and TRBJ2-4; the D call may be TRBD1 or TRBD2 (5 bases each). Gene TRBJ2-7 matches the end of the DNA better, so the J call may be wrong. Germline CDR1 reads DFQATT; CDR2 reads SNEGSKA (reference sequence). CDR3 size: 11 residues. The CDR3 coding sequence is TGCAGTGCCCCGGGACCCTACGAGCAGTACTTC. Amino acid sequence: CSAPGPYEQYF.

The chain combines TRBV4-1 with TRBJ2-1; 7 bases map to TRBD2. Trimming removed 3 bases from V and 6 bases from J; junction bases left unmatched: 8. The CDR3 has 15 residues. Germline V gene sequence: CDR1 MGHRA, CDR2 YSYEKL. The CDR3 DNA is TGCGCCAGCAGCCACCTAGCGGCTGTGGGCAATGAGCAGTTCTTC. It codes for CASSHLAAVGNEQFF.

The table lists this clonotype with a few counts. The chain couples TRBV29-1 to TRBJ1-1; 7 bases match TRBD1. Germline trimming cut 0 bases from V and 4 bases from J; bases unmatched to any gene: 8. The CDR3 extends over 15 amino acids. CDR1 and CDR2 (germline): SQVTM, ANQGSEA. CDR3 amino acids: CSVEDRSGGSTEAFF. CDR3 sequence (DNA): TGCAGCGTTGAAGATCGGTCAGGGGGGAGCACTGAAGCTTTCTTT.

A word on this clonotype: This may stem from a read error, because a much larger clone lies one nucleotide away. The chain uses TRBV4-1 and TRBJ2-5, with a tentative D call TRBD2 (7 bases). V lost 4 bases and J 11 bases, leaving 23 bases between the germline ends. Germline CDR1 and CDR2: MGHRA and YSYEKL. The CDR3 covers 15 residues. The CDR3 DNA reads TGCGCCAGCAGCCGGCCGGAGGGGGGGATTTATGAGCAGTACTTC. This translates into CASSRPEGGIYEQYF.

As to this clonotype: This may be a read error, as it is one base from a much larger clone. The chain uses TRBV29-1 and TRBJ2-3, with a weak D call TRBD2 (5 bases). CDR3 length: 12 residues. The germline CDR1 and CDR2 sequences are SQVTM and ANQGSEA. V was shortened by 4 bases and J by 5 bases, with 10 bases between the two germline ends. The CDR3 region is CSVGGSRDTQYF. Here the CDR3 DNA reads TGCAGCGTTGGAGGGTCGAGAGATACGCAGTATTTT.